The present T cell receptor (beta chain) was sequenced within a study of shared clonotypes between healthy human individuals. Broader study findings: Clonotypes which were not shared had lower generation probabilities than clonotypes that all four donors shared. Shared across a few donors were around 4.7% of the naive CD4 clonotypes.

Deletions cut 4 bases from V and 11 bases from J, with 14 bases between. The CDR3 has 12 residues. Germline values: CDR1 MNHEY, CDR2 SVGAGI. It was at deep level that the assay was run. The table came from immunoSEQ multiplex PCR; TCRdb's copy has only in-frame clones and leaves some out. Among around 2.5 million clones, approximately 93% were seen once, and the ten largest hold approximately 0.35%. Details on this clone: The antigen remains unidentified.

This sequence joins TRBV6-5 and TRBJ1-1; possibly TRBD1 for D (5 bases). The source of this sequence is a man between 18 and 35 years old in good health. Some clones in this sample may be carry-over from other donors' samples. Sequenced material: naive CD4+ T cells from PBMCs. Documented subset: CD45RA+ positively selected. CDR3 loop: CASSSRQGGAFF. The CDR3 coding sequence is TGTGCCAGCAGTTCAAGGCAGGGTGGCGCTTTCTTT.